This T cell receptor (beta chain) was captured in a study of human T cells and chemical hapten exposure. This clonotype has at least ten counts. Antigen: not known. Broader study findings: Expanded TCRs clustered into significantly more large CDR3 similarity groups than controls, the analysis revealed.

The time point here: pre-sensitization, week 0. Treatment meaning: therapeutic diphenylcyclopropenone sensitization with weekly scalp DPC. This CDR3 has 13 amino acids. Trimming removed 4 bases from V and 4 bases from J; junction bases left unmatched: 4. The germline CDR1 and CDR2 sequences are MNHEY and SMNVEV (reference sequence). TCRdb processed the RACE reads anew with MiXCR; each CDR3 protein has one entry. The repertoire holds over 300,000 distinct CDR3 sequences, 4.5% to 6% seen once, with 2.5% to 3% in the top ten. This TCR was sampled from a woman aged 45-65 years with alopecia areata. Some clones in this sample may be carry-over from other donors' samples. Here the sequenced sample was whole blood, taken in connection with sensitization to the hapten diphenylcyclopropenone (DPC). V gene TRBV27 combines with J gene TRBJ2-7; the match to TRBD2 covers 7 bases. The CDR3 DNA reads as TGTGCCAGCAGTTGGACTAGTGGGTACGAGCAGTACTTC. Amino acids: CASSWTSGYEQYF.